The rows below give T cell receptor beta chains drawn from one sample of a study of beta chain features in type 1 diabetes. TCRdb's table, derived via immunoSEQ multiplex PCR, lists solely in-frame clones and lacks some. The sample contains about 280,000 clones, approximately 16% of which appear only once. Sequencing was performed on naive CD4+ T cells from blood. These receptors all stem from a man between 18 and 29 years old with type 1 diabetes. The CDR3 runs from the conserved cysteine through the conserved F or W. Each record gives: J gene, V gene, D gene, CDR3 protein. A D gene is named only where the DNA matches it firmly.

J gene: TRBJ2-5; V gene: TRBV5-1; D gene: -; CDR3 protein: CASSPSLETQYF
J gene: TRBJ2-1; V gene: TRBV19; D gene: TRBD2; CDR3 protein: CASTMLAGIYNEQFF
J gene: TRBJ2-7; V gene: TRBV6-5; D gene: TRBD1; CDR3 protein: CASSYRTGVAYEQYF
J gene: TRBJ2-1; V gene: TRBV30; D gene: -; CDR3 protein: CAWSPTRAEQFF
J gene: TRBJ1-1; V gene: TRBV20-1; D gene: -; CDR3 protein: CSLTRGEAFF
J gene: TRBJ2-3; V gene: TRBV4-1; D gene: -; CDR3 protein: CASSQERRAVVSDTQYF
J gene: TRBJ2-3; V gene: TRBV5-1; D gene: -; CDR3 protein: CASSFSLGTQYF
J gene: TRBJ2-3; V gene: TRBV4-3; D gene: -; CDR3 protein: CASSQGYSSTDTQYF
J gene: TRBJ2-1; V gene: TRBV27; D gene: TRBD2; CDR3 protein: CASSLVGRAVNEQFF
J gene: TRBJ1-1; V gene: TRBV11-2; D gene: -; CDR3 protein: CASSLSHTEAFF
J gene: TRBJ2-1; V gene: TRBV30; D gene: TRBD2; CDR3 protein: CAWSGGGTYNEQFF
J gene: TRBJ2-7; V gene: TRBV25-1; D gene: -; CDR3 protein: CASSERQGSYEQYF
J gene: TRBJ1-1; V gene: TRBV29-1; D gene: -; CDR3 protein: CSVDGGRTEAFF
J gene: TRBJ1-5; V gene: TRBV27; D gene: -; CDR3 protein: CASSAGLNQPQHF
J gene: TRBJ2-6; V gene: TRBV19; D gene: TRBD1; CDR3 protein: CASSIETGASSGANVLTF
J gene: TRBJ1-5; V gene: TRBV7-2; D gene: -; CDR3 protein: CASSSRWGDNQPQHF
J gene: TRBJ1-5; V gene: TRBV19; D gene: -; CDR3 protein: CASSIVAGQKQPQHF
J gene: TRBJ1-1; V gene: TRBV7-2; D gene: -; CDR3 protein: CASSLRGLNTEAFF
J gene: TRBJ2-7; V gene: TRBV11-1; D gene: TRBD2; CDR3 protein: CASRTRGGSYEQYF
J gene: TRBJ2-5; V gene: TRBV30; D gene: -; CDR3 protein: CAWSGLLEETQYF
J gene: TRBJ2-7; V gene: TRBV18; D gene: TRBD1; CDR3 protein: CASSPMGPGQGYEQYF
J gene: TRBJ2-1; V gene: TRBV19; D gene: TRBD1; CDR3 protein: CASSPPRGHSYNEQFF
J gene: TRBJ2-7; V gene: TRBV28; D gene: -; CDR3 protein: CASTSADRPSGEQYF
J gene: TRBJ2-1; V gene: TRBV14; D gene: -; CDR3 protein: CASSQGVLVSYNEQFF
J gene: TRBJ1-2; V gene: TRBV6-5; D gene: -; CDR3 protein: CASTAQGSGYTF
J gene: TRBJ2-5; V gene: TRBV19; D gene: TRBD2; CDR3 protein: CASSYGLAGGPNMETQYF
J gene: TRBJ1-5; V gene: TRBV28; D gene: -; CDR3 protein: CASSLISWSGNQPQHF
J gene: TRBJ2-7; V gene: TRBV29-1; D gene: TRBD1; CDR3 protein: CSVGVLGTGDIDEQYF
J gene: TRBJ2-3; V gene: TRBV18; D gene: -; CDR3 protein: CASSTGEGDTQYF
J gene: TRBJ1-1; V gene: TRBV5-1; D gene: -; CDR3 protein: CASSLAVNTEAFF
J gene: TRBJ2-3; V gene: TRBV5-4; D gene: -; CDR3 protein: CASSLDGSTDTQYF
J gene: TRBJ2-1; V gene: TRBV29-1; D gene: -; CDR3 protein: CSVERWTVEYNEQFF
J gene: TRBJ1-2; V gene: TRBV5-4; D gene: -; CDR3 protein: CASSLSGGGYTF
J gene: TRBJ2-7; V gene: TRBV9; D gene: TRBD1; CDR3 protein: CASSQGQGSYEQYF
J gene: TRBJ2-1; V gene: TRBV5-1; D gene: TRBD2; CDR3 protein: CASSLPTSGRGNEQFF
J gene: TRBJ2-7; V gene: TRBV7-9; D gene: TRBD2; CDR3 protein: CASSSSGRDEQYF
J gene: TRBJ1-2; V gene: TRBV6-5; D gene: -; CDR3 protein: CASSDISDYGYTF
J gene: TRBJ1-5; V gene: TRBV28; D gene: -; CDR3 protein: CASSLLYQPQHF
J gene: TRBJ2-5; V gene: TRBV19; D gene: TRBD1; CDR3 protein: CASSSGTAKETQYF
J gene: TRBJ2-1; V gene: TRBV30; D gene: TRBD2; CDR3 protein: CAWSPSGRGKSEQFF
J gene: TRBJ2-7; V gene: TRBV15; D gene: TRBD1; CDR3 protein: CATSRGGQGDYEQYF
J gene: TRBJ2-7; V gene: TRBV30; D gene: -; CDR3 protein: CASLRRGRGDEQYF
J gene: TRBJ2-5; V gene: TRBV5-1; D gene: TRBD2; CDR3 protein: CASGSTSSGEETQYF
J gene: TRBJ2-3; V gene: TRBV30; D gene: TRBD2; CDR3 protein: CAWSLGAGRDYTDTQYF
J gene: TRBJ2-1; V gene: TRBV20-1; D gene: -; CDR3 protein: CCVQDMYEQFF
J gene: TRBJ2-5; V gene: TRBV20-1; D gene: -; CDR3 protein: CSARDSRTQYF
J gene: TRBJ1-1; V gene: TRBV6-5; D gene: TRBD1; CDR3 protein: CASSYLGQGDTEAFF
J gene: TRBJ2-3; V gene: TRBV7-9; D gene: TRBD1; CDR3 protein: CASYFSGGSGDTQYF
J gene: TRBJ2-2; V gene: TRBV6-5; D gene: TRBD1; CDR3 protein: CASRGTGPGELFF
J gene: TRBJ1-5; V gene: TRBV7-9; D gene: TRBD1; CDR3 protein: CASSLETGLGNQPQHF
J gene: TRBJ2-1; V gene: TRBV30; D gene: -; CDR3 protein: CAWSVSGSYNEQFF
J gene: TRBJ2-7; V gene: TRBV28; D gene: -; CDR3 protein: CASRPGTRDRYEQYF
J gene: TRBJ1-3; V gene: TRBV23-1; D gene: -; CDR3 protein: CASSQSKAGVGNTIYF
J gene: TRBJ2-5; V gene: TRBV5-1; D gene: -; CDR3 protein: CASRARGQETQYF